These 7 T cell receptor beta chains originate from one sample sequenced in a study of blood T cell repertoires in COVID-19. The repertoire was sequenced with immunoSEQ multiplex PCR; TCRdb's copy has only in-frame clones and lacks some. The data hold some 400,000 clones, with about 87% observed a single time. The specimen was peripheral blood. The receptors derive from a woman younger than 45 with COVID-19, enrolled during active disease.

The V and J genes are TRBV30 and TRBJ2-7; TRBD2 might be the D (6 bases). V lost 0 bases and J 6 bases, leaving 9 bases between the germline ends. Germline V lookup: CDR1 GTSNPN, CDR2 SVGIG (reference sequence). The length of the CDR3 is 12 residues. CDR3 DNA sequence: TGTGCCTGGAGTGTGGGAGGTCCCGAGCAGTACTTC. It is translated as CAWSVGGPEQYF.

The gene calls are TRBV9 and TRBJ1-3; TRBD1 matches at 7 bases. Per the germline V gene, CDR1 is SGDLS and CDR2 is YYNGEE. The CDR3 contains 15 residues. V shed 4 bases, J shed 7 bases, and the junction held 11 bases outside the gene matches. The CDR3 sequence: CASSLTGTWKNTIYF. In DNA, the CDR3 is TGTGCCAGCAGCTTGACAGGGACGTGGAAGAACACCATATATTTT.

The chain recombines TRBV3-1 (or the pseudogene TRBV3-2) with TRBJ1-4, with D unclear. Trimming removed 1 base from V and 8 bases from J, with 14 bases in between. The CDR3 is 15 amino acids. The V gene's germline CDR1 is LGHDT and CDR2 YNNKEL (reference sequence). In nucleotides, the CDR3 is TGTGCCAGCAGCCAAGCTGGGCAGCTTCACGAAAAACTGTTTTTT. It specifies CASSQAGQLHEKLFF.

CDR3 DNA sequence: TGCAGCGGACAGGACTACAATGAGCAGTTCTTC. It codes for CSGQDYNEQFF. The rearrangement joins TRBV29-1 to TRBJ2-1; perhaps TRBD1 as D (6 bases). The germline V gene encodes CDR1 SQVTM and CDR2 ANQGSEA. Trimming stripped 7 bases from V and 3 bases from J, with 7 bases between. The CDR3 totals 11 residues.

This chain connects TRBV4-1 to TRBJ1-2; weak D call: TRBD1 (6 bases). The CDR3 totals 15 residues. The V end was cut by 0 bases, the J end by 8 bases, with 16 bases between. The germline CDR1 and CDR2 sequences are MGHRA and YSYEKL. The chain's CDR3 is CASSQDQGWGVGYTF. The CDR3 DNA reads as TGCGCCAGCAGCCAAGACCAGGGGTGGGGTGTCGGCTACACCTTC.

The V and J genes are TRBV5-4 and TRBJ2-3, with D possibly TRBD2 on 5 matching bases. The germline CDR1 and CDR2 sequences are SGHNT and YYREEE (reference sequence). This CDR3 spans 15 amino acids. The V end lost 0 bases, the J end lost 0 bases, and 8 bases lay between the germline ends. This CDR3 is CASSLGRVSTDTQYF. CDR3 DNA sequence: TGTGCCAGCAGCTTGGGGCGGGTAAGCACAGATACGCAGTATTTT.

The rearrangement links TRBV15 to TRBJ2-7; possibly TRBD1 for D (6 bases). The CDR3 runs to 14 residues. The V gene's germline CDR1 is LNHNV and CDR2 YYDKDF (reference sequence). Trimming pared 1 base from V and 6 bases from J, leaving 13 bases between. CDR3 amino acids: CATSRGQGFSEQYF. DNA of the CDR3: TGTGCCACCAGCAGAGGTCAGGGGTTCAGCGAGCAGTACTTC.